Listed here are 16 T cell receptor beta chains from one sample, sequenced in a study of T-cell memory formation after mild COVID-19. TCRdb reprocessed the 5' RACE reads with MiXCR, giving one entry per CDR3 protein. The sample lists approximately 180,000 distinct CDR3 sequences, around 15% occurring once. Sequenced: PBMCs or a T cell subset sorted from them (not recorded which). The receptors originated from an adult woman who had mild COVID-19 (a few samples of this study predate the infection). Cell type and time point are not known.

This clonotype appeared a few times. The V and J genes are TRBV12-3 or TRBV12-4 and TRBJ2-5; D gene unclear. This CDR3 region has 13 residues. V was clipped by 4 bases and J by 5 bases, with 11 bases between them. CDR3 region: CASSSGGQETQYF. The CDR3 nucleotides are TGTGCCAGCAGTTCCGGTGGGCAGGAGACCCAGTACTTC.

V gene TRBV20-1 combines with J gene TRBJ1-5; the D is unclear. Germline V gives CDR1 DFQATT, CDR2 SNEGSKA (reference sequence). This CDR3 is 14 amino acids long. V lost 3 bases and J 0 bases, leaving 9 bases between the germline ends. CDR3 in amino acids: CSASARYSNQPQHF. The CDR3, as DNA: TGCAGTGCTAGCGCACGTTATAGCAATCAGCCCCAGCATTTT.

This clonotype turned up a few times. The chain is built from TRBV30 and TRBJ2-7; the D gene is possibly TRBD2 (5 bases). Trimming pared 4 bases from V and 0 bases from J, leaving 10 bases between. Looked up from germline, CDR1 is GTSNPN and CDR2 is SVGIG (reference sequence). CDR3 length equals 13 residues. CDR3 sequence (DNA): TGTGCCTGGATCGGTACTAGCTCCTACGAGCAGTACTTC. Residues: CAWIGTSSYEQYF.

This clonotype was counted ten times or more. The gene calls are TRBV5-1 and TRBJ2-3, with a tentative D call TRBD2 (6 bases). The germline V and J ends were trimmed by 7 bases and 4 bases, with 16 bases remaining between them. The CDR3 is 14 residues long. Germline CDR1 SGHRS, CDR2 YFSETQ. CDR3 sequence reads: CASASGDEADTQYF. The CDR3 DNA sequence: TGCGCCAGCGCTTCGGGAGATGAGGCAGATACGCAGTATTTT. Using reference TRBV5-1 and TRBJ2-3 for the parts outside the CDR3, the full variable domain is KAGVTQTPRYLIKTRGQQVTLSCSPISGHRSVSWYQQTPGQGLQFLFEYFSETQRNKGNFPGRFSGRQFSNSRSEMNVSTLELGDSALYLCASASGDEADTQYFGPGTRLTVL.

V is TRBV12-3 or TRBV12-4 and J is TRBJ2-1, with D unclear. V lost 7 bases, J lost 8 bases, and 18 bases lay in between. This CDR3 contains 14 residues. CDR3 sequence reads: CASKLEVTVYEQFF. CDR3 in DNA: TGTGCCAGCAAACTCGAGGTTACGGTCTATGAGCAGTTCTTC.

The table lists this clonotype with a few counts. Germline and junction disagree at one end, which may indicate a read error. The chain joins TRBV4-2 to TRBJ1-1; D not certain. The V gene's germline CDR1 is LGHNA and CDR2 YNFKEQ. This CDR3 is 14 amino acids long. The chain's CDR3 is CASSQEGRNSEAFF. The CDR3 DNA is TGTGCCAGCAGCCAAGAAGGGAGGAACTCTGAAGCTTTCTTT.

The chain employs TRBV7-9 and TRBJ2-7; D possibly corresponds to TRBD2 (5 bases). V was shortened by 5 bases and J by 6 bases, with 11 bases between the two germline ends. Germline V gives CDR1 SEHNR, CDR2 FQNEAQ (reference sequence). The length of the CDR3 is 12 residues. This CDR3 reads CASSLGIGEQYF. The DNA of the CDR3 is TGTGCCAGCAGCCTCGGGATAGGCGAGCAGTACTTC.

In this sample, this clonotype turned up a few times. The rearrangement links TRBV12-3 or TRBV12-4 to TRBJ1-1; a possible D gene is TRBD1 (5 bases). V shed 5 bases and J shed 2 bases, with 9 bases lying between them. The CDR3 totals 13 residues. The CDR3 loop reads CASSGGLNTEAFF. CDR3 DNA: TGTGCCAGCAGTGGGGGTCTAAACACTGAAGCTTTCTTT.

This clonotype was counted between two and nine times. The chain has TRBV7-8 and TRBJ2-2; D is perhaps TRBD1 (6 bases). This CDR3 has 13 residues. V was cut by 4 bases and J by 6 bases, with 9 bases left in between. CDR1 is SGHVS and CDR2 is FQNEAQ in the germline V gene. This CDR3 reads CASSYRVPGELFF. CDR3 DNA sequence: TGTGCCAGCAGCTACAGGGTCCCCGGGGAGCTGTTTTTT.

J is TRBJ2-1 and V is TRBV6-2 or TRBV6-3; D remains ambiguous. The CDR3 loop spans 17 amino acids. The germline gives CDR1 MNHEY, CDR2 SVGEGT. Trimming removed 0 bases at V and 0 bases at J, with 12 bases between. Here the CDR3 DNA reads TGTGCCAGCAGTTACTCGACGAGAAGGAGCTCCTACAATGAGCAGTTCTTC. Protein: CASSYSTRRSSYNEQFF.

This clonotype occurred a few times. V usage is TRBV18 and J usage is TRBJ1-2; D is ambiguous. Trimming left V 2 bases short and J 8 bases short, with 15 bases between. CDR1 is KGHSH and CDR2 is LQKENI in the germline V gene. CDR3 length: 14 residues. The CDR3 sequence is CASSPGLPTGGYTF. In DNA, the CDR3 is TGTGCCAGCTCACCAGGGCTGCCCACGGGGGGCTACACCTTC. The variable domain in full, with the rest retrieved from reference TRBV18 and TRBJ1-2, is NAGVMQNPRHLVRRRGQEARLRCSPMKGHSHVYWYRQLPEEGLKFMVYLQKENIIDESGMPKERFSAEFPKEGPSILRIQQVVRGDSAAYFCASSPGLPTGGYTFGSGTRLTVV.

This clonotype was observed many times. The chain uses TRBV29-1 and TRBJ2-7; D may match TRBD1 or TRBD2 (5 bases each). V was cut by 4 bases and J by 2 bases, with 6 bases left in between. This CDR3 contains 11 residues. The germline CDR1 and CDR2 sequences are SQVTM and ANQGSEA. DNA of the CDR3: TGCAGCGTTGGGGACCCCTACGAGCAGTACTTC. Translated, it gives CSVGDPYEQYF.

This sequence joins TRBV10-2 and TRBJ2-1; TRBD2 agrees at 14 bases. The CDR3 totals 20 residues. V lost 0 bases and J lost 4; bases outside the gene matches: 11. Germline V gene lookup returns CDR1 WSHSY and CDR2 SAAADI. CDR3 sequence reads: CASSESHGLAGGRKYNEQFF. The CDR3 region has the DNA TGCGCCAGCAGTGAGTCTCACGGACTAGCGGGAGGTAGGAAGTACAATGAGCAGTTCTTC.

This clonotype was counted at least ten times. This chain uses TRBV6-2 or TRBV6-3 with TRBJ2-1; tentative D call: TRBD1 (7 bases). The CDR3 is 15 amino acids. Germline V CDR1 and CDR2: MNHEY, SVGEGT. V was cut by 6 bases and J by 3 bases, with 15 bases left in between. CDR3 sequence reads: CASRKEGANYNEQFF. The DNA for the CDR3 is TGTGCCAGCAGAAAGGAGGGGGCCAACTACAATGAGCAGTTCTTC.

This clonotype was seen only a few times. The rearrangement links TRBV4-1 to TRBJ2-2, with 7 bases lining up with TRBD1. This CDR3 is built from 14 residues. Germline CDR1 MGHRA, CDR2 YSYEKL. The ends lost 3 bases at V and 7 bases at J; junction bases unmatched: 5. CDR3 in DNA: TGCGCCAGCAGCCACACAGGGGCGATCGGGGAGCTGTTTTTT. It codes for CASSHTGAIGELFF.

This clonotype was observed a single time. The J gene is TRBJ1-1, the V gene TRBV12-3 or TRBV12-4; TRBD1 is a possible D gene (6 bases). V was trimmed by 6 bases and J by 8 bases, leaving 19 bases between them. This CDR3 region has 14 residues. The CDR3 spells CASSAIGTWQEAFF. CDR3 nucleotides: TGTGCCAGCAGCGCAATAGGGACATGGCAAGAAGCTTTCTTT.